Below are 13 T cell receptor beta chains sequenced from a single sample in a study of blood T cell repertoires in COVID-19. The data were produced by immunoSEQ multiplex PCR, yet TCRdb's version contains in-frame clones alone and is incomplete. The sample includes 20,000 or so clones, 85% to 90% of them seen just once. Sequenced sample: peripheral blood. The origin of the receptors is a woman between 55 and 75 years old with active COVID-19.

This rearrangement joins TRBV19 to TRBJ2-1, with D possibly matching TRBD2 (6 bases). Looked up from germline, CDR1 is LNHDA and CDR2 is SQIVND (reference sequence). This CDR3 has 13 residues. V was pared by 9 bases and J by 0 bases, with 9 bases between. CDR3 residues: CARKGLSYNEQFF. CDR3 in DNA: TGTGCCAGAAAGGGACTCTCCTACAATGAGCAGTTCTTC.

The chain couples TRBV6-5 to TRBJ1-2; D might be TRBD1 (5 bases). The CDR3 runs 14 residues. From germline, CDR1 is MNHEY and CDR2 SVGAGI. Trimming took 6 bases from V and 4 from J, leaving 15 bases between them. CDR3 bases: TGTGCCAGCAGGGGGGGAGTGAGTGGCTATGGCTACACCTTC. Translated: CASRGGVSGYGYTF.

The rearrangement uses TRBV11-2 and TRBJ2-5, with 7 nucleotides matching TRBD2. Germline trimming cut 4 bases from V and 3 bases from J; bases unmatched to any gene: 5. Germline CDR1 SGHAT, CDR2 FQNNGV. CDR3 size: 14 residues. This CDR3 is CASSSLAGEETQYF. Written as DNA, the CDR3 is TGTGCCAGCAGCTCCCTCGCGGGGGAAGAGACCCAGTACTTC. The entire variable domain, with the rest obtained from reference TRBV11-2 and TRBJ2-5, is as follows: EAGVAQSPRYKIIEKRQSVAFWCNPISGHATLYWYQQILGQGPKLLIQFQNNGVVDDSQLPKDRFSAERLKGVDSTLKIQPAKLEDSAVYLCASSSLAGEETQYFGPGTRLLVL.

This clone was seen only a few times. The chain joins TRBV3-1 (or the pseudogene TRBV3-2) to TRBJ2-7, with 7 bases identical to TRBD1. CDR3 length: 15 residues. Trimming at V came to 5 bases and at J to 2 bases, leaving 9 bases not matched to a gene. Germline V CDR1 and CDR2: LGHDT, YNNKEL (reference sequence). CDR3 region: CASSGHRDSPYEQYF. The CDR3 DNA sequence: TGTGCCAGCAGCGGACACCGGGACAGTCCCTACGAGCAGTACTTC.

The chain carries TRBV18 and TRBJ2-3, with TRBD1 matching over 7 bases. Germline V gene data show CDR1 as KGHSH and CDR2 as LQKENI. Trimming removed 3 bases from V and 6 bases from J; junction bases left unmatched: 6. This CDR3 contains 14 residues. Here the CDR3 DNA reads TGTGCCAGCTCACCTTCAGGGGGTAAGGATACGCAGTATTTT. Translating it yields CASSPSGGKDTQYF.

In DNA, the CDR3 is TGTGCCAGCAGCTACGGTGACAGATCAACTAATGAAAAACTGTTTTTT. Translation gives CASSYGDRSTNEKLFF. This chain links TRBV7-9 with TRBJ1-4, with D possibly matching TRBD1 (5 bases). The CDR3 contains 16 residues. V shed 4 bases and J shed 0 bases, with 12 bases lying between them. CDR1 SEHNR and CDR2 FQNEAQ come from the germline V gene (reference sequence).

This clone appeared a single time. The rearrangement uses TRBV6-1 and TRBJ1-5; 7 bases match TRBD1. This CDR3 is built from 16 residues. Germline V lookup: CDR1 MNHNS, CDR2 SASEGT. V trimming: 1 base; J trimming: 4 bases; junction bases outside the gene matches: 7. The CDR3 region is CASSEVLGQPNQPQHF. Written as DNA, the CDR3 is TGTGCCAGCAGTGAAGTCTTGGGACAGCCAAATCAGCCCCAGCATTTT.

This clone was detected only once. V gene TRBV3-1 (or the pseudogene TRBV3-2) combines with J gene TRBJ1-1, with a possible D match to TRBD1 (5 bases). V lost 4 bases, J lost 3 bases, and 15 bases lay in between. CDR1 and CDR2 from the germline V gene are LGHDT and YNNKEL (reference sequence). This CDR3 spans 15 amino acids. Here the CDR3 DNA reads TGTGCCAGCAGCCGGCGGTGGGGGAGGTACACTGAAGCTTTCTTT. Amino acids: CASSRRWGRYTEAFF.

J is TRBJ2-2 and V is TRBV5-1, with 7 bases identical to TRBD1. J lost 4 bases, V lost 7 bases, and 4 bases had no gene match. This CDR3 region has 13 residues. Germline CDR1 and CDR2: SGHRS and YFSETQ. CDR3 loop: CASAQGSTGELFF. CDR3 DNA: TGCGCCAGCGCACAGGGGAGCACCGGGGAGCTGTTTTTT.

V usage is TRBV5-1 and J usage is TRBJ2-6, with 11 bases matching TRBD1. The CDR3 extends over 20 amino acids. The V gene's germline CDR1 is SGHRS and CDR2 YFSETQ. The junction had 12 bases not matched to a gene; V was cut back by 4 bases and J by 0 bases. This chain's CDR3 is CASSPRGDRGAFSGANVLTF. The CDR3 nucleotides read TGCGCCAGCAGCCCCCGGGGGGACAGGGGGGCTTTCTCTGGGGCCAACGTCCTGACTTTC.

The chain is built from TRBV13 and TRBJ1-1; D is unresolved. With 1 base removed from V and 1 base from J, the gap between germline ends came to 7 bases. The germline CDR1 and CDR2 sequences are PRHDT and FYEKMQ (reference sequence). The CDR3 spans 14 residues. The CDR3 region is CASSLDRWNTEAFF. CDR3 nucleotide sequence: TGTGCCAGCAGCTTAGACAGATGGAACACTGAAGCTTTCTTT.

Judged by abundance, this clone is large (0.1 to 1%). The chain couples TRBV7-8 to TRBJ2-1, with 10 bases that match TRBD1. This CDR3 is 20 amino acids long. Germline CDR1 reads SGHVS; CDR2 reads FQNEAQ. V gave up 1 base and J gave up 0 bases; unmatched junction bases: 12. The DNA of the CDR3 is TGTGCCAGCAGCTTAGTACCCTGGACAGGGGGGATTTTCTCCTACAATGAGCAGTTCTTC. It yields the protein CASSLVPWTGGIFSYNEQFF.

J is TRBJ2-3 and V is TRBV15, with 9 positions matching TRBD1. V dropped 3 bases and J dropped 9; count of bases not matched to a gene: 4. Germline CDR1 LNHNV, CDR2 YYDKDF (reference sequence). The CDR3 spans 13 residues. CDR3 coding DNA: TGTGCCACCAGCAGCTTTACAGGGGGCACGCAGTATTTT. Residues: CATSSFTGGTQYF.